These 25 T cell receptor beta chains share one sample of origin, sequenced in a study of T cell changes during pregnancy in multiple sclerosis. The method was immunoSEQ multiplex PCR; TCRdb's version includes in-frame clones alone and lacks a portion of them. The sample lists around 58,000 clones; roughly nine tenths were seen once. The input for sequencing was peripheral blood, taken before pregnancy. The receptor source for this set is a female donor with multiple sclerosis, enrolled in a pregnancy study.

The V and J genes are TRBV27 and TRBJ1-5, with TRBD1 identical over 10 bases. V was pared by 1 base and J by 4 bases, with 10 bases of the junction left unmatched. Germline assignment: CDR1 MNHEY and CDR2 SMNVEV (reference sequence). This CDR3 spans 18 amino acids. The CDR3 is CASSLYLGGTGVNQPQHF. In nucleotides, the CDR3 is TGTGCCAGCAGTTTATACTTGGGGGGGACAGGGGTGAATCAGCCCCAGCATTTT.

The chain employs TRBV4-2 and TRBJ2-3; D unresolved. The CDR3 extends over 15 amino acids. Trimming took 4 bases from V and 7 from J, leaving 18 bases between them. The germline CDR1 and CDR2 sequences are LGHNA and YNFKEQ. CDR3 loop: CASSPVGSRRNTQYF. The CDR3 DNA reads as TGTGCCAGCAGCCCAGTAGGATCTCGCAGGAATACGCAGTATTTT.

The V gene is TRBV13, the J gene TRBJ2-7; D gene uncertain. CDR3 size: 14 residues. Germline V lookup: CDR1 PRHDT, CDR2 FYEKMQ (reference sequence). V gave up 0 bases and J gave up 4 bases, with 10 bases separating them. The CDR3 reads CASSLGSPGYEQYF. In nucleotides, the CDR3 is TGTGCCAGCAGCTTAGGATCACCAGGATACGAGCAGTACTTC.

In its sample, this clone ranks as medium-sized. The chain employs TRBV6-6 and TRBJ1-5, with TRBD1 matching 7 bases. The CDR3 totals 16 residues. Germline V gives CDR1 MNHNY, CDR2 SVGAGI (reference sequence). V trimming: 0 bases; J trimming: 5 bases; junction bases outside the gene matches: 7. CDR3 DNA sequence: TGTGCCAGCAGTTACTCGACAGGGCCCACGGATCAGCCCCAGCATTTT. Protein: CASSYSTGPTDQPQHF.

The V and J genes are TRBV18 and TRBJ2-6; D is possibly TRBD1 (5 bases). Germline CDR1 is KGHSH and CDR2 is LQKENI. V shed 4 bases and J shed 2 bases, with 15 bases lying between them. CDR3 size: 17 residues. CDR3 loop: CASSHWTQTAGANVLTF. The CDR3 DNA is TGTGCCAGCTCACACTGGACACAAACGGCTGGGGCCAACGTCCTGACTTTC.

The chain links TRBV20-1 to TRBJ1-1, with D possibly being TRBD1 (5 bases). Trimming shortened V by 4 bases and J by 5 bases, and 8 bases separated the two germline ends. Germline V gene lookup returns CDR1 DFQATT and CDR2 SNEGSKA (reference sequence). The CDR3 consists of 11 residues. DNA for the CDR3: TGCAGTGCTAAGGGGAGGACTGAAGCTTTCTTT. It is translated as CSAKGRTEAFF.

This chain links TRBV19 with TRBJ2-2; 8 bases agree with TRBD2. The CDR3 spans 14 residues. Trimming at V came to 5 bases and at J to 5 bases, leaving 4 bases not matched to a gene. Germline V gene sequence: CDR1 LNHDA, CDR2 SQIVND (reference sequence). DNA of the CDR3: TGTGCCAGTAGTTATTCGGGAGGGACCGGGGAGCTGTTTTTT. This codes for CASSYSGGTGELFF.

The rearrangement links TRBV20-1 to TRBJ1-2; 7 nucleotides line up with TRBD1. This CDR3 is 11 amino acids long. Trimming removed 3 bases from V and 6 bases from J; junction bases left unmatched: 1. Germline V gene lookup returns CDR1 DFQATT and CDR2 SNEGSKA (reference sequence). CDR3 DNA: TGCAGTGCTAGGACAGGGAATGGCTACACCTTC. It encodes CSARTGNGYTF.

V and J are TRBV9 and TRBJ2-2, with 9 nucleotides matching TRBD1. Germline assignment: CDR1 SGDLS and CDR2 YYNGEE. J lost 6 bases, V lost 2 bases, and 17 bases had no gene match. The CDR3 loop spans 19 amino acids. The CDR3 region is CASSVPRGPRDRASGELFF. CDR3 sequence (DNA): TGTGCCAGCAGCGTTCCGAGAGGCCCCCGGGACAGGGCGTCCGGGGAGCTGTTTTTT.

The chain joins TRBV6-6 to TRBJ2-7, with TRBD2 as a possible D gene (5 bases). Per the germline V gene, CDR1 is MNHNY and CDR2 is SVGAGI (reference sequence). Trimming stripped 6 bases from V and 0 bases from J, with 6 bases between. The CDR3 extends over 12 amino acids. In DNA form, the CDR3 reads TGTGCCAGCAGGACTATCTCCTACGAGCAGTACTTC. It specifies CASRTISYEQYF.

This chain joins TRBV29-1 and TRBJ1-1, with 7 bases that match TRBD1. This CDR3 is built from 13 residues. J gave up 7 bases and V 4 bases, and 9 bases lay outside the gene matches. Germline CDR1 reads SQVTM; CDR2 reads ANQGSEA. The CDR3, as DNA: TGCAGCGTTGTCCCACGGACAGGACTTGAAGCTTTCTTT. The encoded protein is CSVVPRTGLEAFF.

The V and J genes are TRBV7-9 and TRBJ1-3, with TRBD1 as a possible D gene (6 bases). CDR1 is SEHNR and CDR2 is FQNEAQ in the germline V gene (reference sequence). Deletions cut 4 bases from V and 4 bases from J, with 14 bases between. The CDR3 has 15 residues. The CDR3 loop is CASSSTQGAGNTIYF. The CDR3 coding sequence is TGTGCCAGCAGCTCTACACAGGGCGCCGGAAACACCATATATTTT.

On this clone itself: Sequence at one end of the junction differs from germline and may be a read error. This chain joins TRBV6-1 and TRBJ1-2; D unclear. This CDR3 has 10 amino acids. Germline values: CDR1 MNHNS, CDR2 SASEGT. The CDR3, as DNA: TGTGCCAGCAGTGACAGGCGTGGCTTCTTC. It codes for CASSDRRGFF.

The table lists this clone with a few counts. This chain's CDR3 is CASSWTGDSNQPQHF. For the CDR3, the DNA is TGTGCCAGCAGCTGGACAGGGGATAGCAATCAGCCCCAGCATTTT. The chain employs TRBV7-9 and TRBJ1-5; TRBD1 agrees at 9 bases. The V gene end was trimmed by 4 bases and the J gene end by 0 bases; junction bases not matched to a gene: 1. This CDR3 is built from 15 residues. Germline CDR1 is SEHNR and CDR2 is FQNEAQ (reference sequence).

J is TRBJ1-5 and V is TRBV9; D might be TRBD1 (6 bases). Germline values: CDR1 SGDLS, CDR2 YYNGEE. V was trimmed by 6 bases and J by 1 base, leaving 11 bases between them. The CDR3 contains 14 residues. In DNA form, the CDR3 reads TGTGCCAGCACGCAGGGGCAGAGCAATCAGCCCCAGCATTTT. This gives the protein CASTQGQSNQPQHF.

The CDR3 protein is CASSLGGSGAKGNEQFF. CDR3 coding DNA: TGTGCCAGCAGCTTAGGGGGATCAGGGGCCAAAGGTAATGAGCAGTTCTTC. V and J are TRBV7-2 and TRBJ2-1; D is possibly TRBD1 (6 bases). Germline V CDR1 and CDR2: SGHTA, FQGNSA. This CDR3 is built from 17 residues. Trimming shortened V by 1 base and J by 7 bases, and 20 bases separated the two germline ends.

The gene calls are TRBV29-1 and TRBJ2-7; 7 positions match TRBD1. V gave up 4 bases and J gave up 6 bases; unmatched junction bases: 9. The CDR3 is 13 amino acids. The germline gives CDR1 SQVTM, CDR2 ANQGSEA. CDR3 amino acids: CSVAQGVGFEQYF. CDR3 coding DNA: TGCAGCGTTGCCCAGGGGGTTGGATTCGAGCAGTACTTC.

The V gene is TRBV23-1, the J gene TRBJ1-1; 8 positions match TRBD1. TRBV23-1 is marked as an open reading frame, function uncertain. V was pared by 0 bases and J by 2 bases, with 17 bases of the junction left unmatched. This CDR3 contains 20 residues. The CDR3 sequence is CASSQSALDRDTSINTEAFF. The CDR3 region has the DNA TGCGCCAGCAGTCAATCGGCCCTGGACAGGGACACGTCGATCAACACTGAAGCTTTCTTT.

The chain employs TRBV19 and TRBJ2-4; TRBD1 might be the D (5 bases). Trimming removed 1 base from V and 1 base from J, with 11 bases in between. The CDR3 loop spans 16 amino acids. Germline loops: CDR1 LNHDA, CDR2 SQIVND (reference sequence). The CDR3 region has the DNA TGTGCCAGTAGTATAGTCAGGGCCTCTGCCAAAAACATTCAGTACTTC. It encodes CASSIVRASAKNIQYF.

This chain joins TRBV30 and TRBJ1-1, with D possibly matching TRBD1 (6 bases). Germline V gene data show CDR1 as GTSNPN and CDR2 as SVGIG (reference sequence). Trimming removed 7 bases at V and 6 bases at J, with 12 bases between. This CDR3 comprises 11 residues. CDR3 coding DNA: TGTGCCTCGGGACATGGCGCTGAAGCTTTCTTT. The encoded protein is CASGHGAEAFF.

The chain employs TRBV5-4 and TRBJ1-6; no definite D call. The CDR3 runs to 16 residues. V was cut by 7 bases and J by 1 base, with 15 bases left in between. Germline values: CDR1 SGHNT, CDR2 YYREEE (reference sequence). CDR3 loop: CASRADAGSYNSPLHF. The CDR3 DNA reads TGTGCCAGCCGAGCGGATGCGGGGTCCTATAATTCACCCCTCCACTTT.

This clone was detected once. The chain uses TRBV7-2 and TRBJ2-7; maybe TRBD1 (6 bases). V was pared by 3 bases and J by 2 bases, with 8 bases between. Germline V gives CDR1 SGHTA, CDR2 FQGNSA. The CDR3 has 13 residues. For the CDR3, the DNA is TGTGCCAGCAGCTTCGACAGGCCCTACGAGCAGTACTTC. This gives the protein CASSFDRPYEQYF.

V gene TRBV5-6 combines with J gene TRBJ1-1, with 7 positions matching TRBD1. V was pared by 2 bases and J by 8 bases, with 12 bases of the junction left unmatched. The germline CDR1 and CDR2 sequences are SGHDT and YYEEEE. The CDR3 runs 15 residues. CDR3 sequence (DNA): TGTGCCAGCAGCTTAGGGGGCCCCGGAAGGAGGGAAGCTTTCTTT. The encoded protein is CASSLGGPGRREAFF.

The chain uses TRBV19 and TRBJ1-4, with 7 bases aligning to TRBD1. CDR3 length: 13 amino acids. The junction had 11 bases not matched to a gene; V was cut back by 11 bases and J by 8 bases. Looked up from germline, CDR1 is LNHDA and CDR2 is SQIVND (reference sequence). As DNA, the CDR3 is TGTGCCGGACAGGAGGGAAAGAGGGAAAAACTGTTTTTT. Its protein is CAGQEGKREKLFF.

CDR3 sequence: CASSPDRGNTGELFF. CDR3 DNA: TGTGCCAGCAGCCCTGACAGGGGCAACACCGGGGAGCTGTTTTTT. The chain recombines TRBV27 with TRBJ2-2, with 8 bases fitting TRBD1. CDR3 size: 15 residues. J lost 2 bases, V lost 6 bases, and 5 bases had no gene match. Germline V CDR1 and CDR2: MNHEY, SMNVEV (reference sequence).